This record concerns one T cell receptor beta chain sequence. This sample was included in a study of blood T cells in healthy people across ages. There are 13 residues in the CDR3. With 1 base removed from V and 4 bases from J, the gap between germline ends came to 6 bases. A second 7 to 11 cycle PCR used barcoded and J-beta primers. The template-switch adaptor was a 5' adaptor with 12 random nucleotides. It tagged each cDNA molecule. TCRdb re-analysed the 5' RACE reads in MiXCR, keeping a single row per CDR3 protein. Of around 800,000 distinct CDR3 sequences listed, about 26% are singletons. This sample also appeared in a second study, on T cells of mothers and their children. That source adds: A few healthy Caucasian mothers served as donors, and their six children did as well. Input to cDNA synthesis comprised all extracted RNA, at a ratio of around 1.6 ug per 15 ul.

The chain recombines TRBV12-3 or TRBV12-4 with TRBJ2-3; D ambiguous. The sequenced sample was blood. The clonotype was recovered from a boy between 10 and 17 years old in good health. DNA for the CDR3: TGTGCCAGCAGTTTAGACTACCCAGATACGCAGTATTTT. This translates into CASSLDYPDTQYF.